The present entry profiles one T cell receptor beta chain with its context. No cognate antigen has been identified for it. No much larger clone exists at a distance of one base, and base qualities are not known. The CDR3 regions of human TCRbeta chains were analyzed by immunosequencing. On the authors' methods: Repertoire TCRs were matched against a reference library of SARS-CoV-2-specific TCRs generated with the MIRA antigen-specificity platform. Breadth was defined as the fraction of unique TCRs that were SARS-CoV-2-associated, and depth was defined as the fraction of total T cells that were SARS-CoV-2-associated. Using the MIRA data, each spike-specific TCR was mapped to the spike region that the TCR reacts to and placed in a CD4 or CD8 class. Log10-transformed breadth and depth values were compared by one-way ANOVA with Sidak's multiple comparisons tests. TCRdb took this table from immuneACCESS and kept in-frame rearrangements with V and J called. Such tables lack part of the clones; where checked against another copy, unresolved V genes explain under half of the gap, and the rest is unexplained. V and J calls plus clone size are reproduced from that table; the DNA served to infer D and trimming. The sample table shows 250,000 to 300,000 clones, and approximately 94% are seen once. Of the sample, around 0.5% is held by the ten largest clones.

The data stem from a study of T cell responses to AZD1222 COVID-19 vaccine (dated by TCRdb to 2020 to 2022). In terms of the full investigation: A total of over 230 trial participants underwent TCR sequencing, of whom about 200 received two doses of AZD1222 and 26 received two doses of the MenACWY control vaccine. Trial participants were enrolled by age into 18-55, 56-69 and 70-plus year subgroups, with around 150, 28 and 57 TCR-sequenced participants respectively.

Counted from cysteine to phenylalanine, this CDR3 has 15 amino acids. Kept here is only the CDR3 DNA, which spans 45 bases and is read in frame from base 1. Taken from the germline V gene (reference sequence), the CDR1 and CDR2 loops are LGHDT and YNNKEL. V is cut by 0 bases and J by 6 bases, and the space between the germline ends is 14 bases. The label giving this sample's time point can be read as: about 28 days (+/-7) after the second vaccine dose. AZD1222 recipients with second doses at about 4 weeks or about 12 weeks were pooled, because spike-specific TCR depth and breadth did not differ between schedules. Vaccinee samples were obtained from the UK trials COV001 and COV002, which included a single-blind randomized controlled phase 2/3 trial of AZD1222 (ChAdOx1 nCoV-19) in healthy adults. For TCRbeta chain sequencing, PBMC samples from trial participants were taken at day 0 and at day 28 after the second dose.

Results the study describes overall, beyond this receptor: The 56-69-year group was small, and its depth increase did not reach significance, likely because of low power. No day 14 peak-response samples were available, so repertoires were characterized only after the peak T cell response. CD4 TCRs associated with the vaccine covered the entire spike protein, and the dominant responses were in regions 160-218 and 743-854. Nearly half of unique spike-specific TCRs reportedly recognized epitopes outside regions mutated in the B.1.351 and B.1.1.7 variants. Most participants were white British and females outnumbered males, and the authors suggested that clonal diversity may have been underestimated. Conclusions about previously exposed vaccinees were limited because only 6 or 7 AZD1222 recipients were SARS-CoV-2 seropositive at baseline. A significant rise in spike-specific TCR breadth and depth was observed after two AZD1222 doses relative to day 0 and relative to MenACWY recipients.

The sample was peripheral blood, taken 28 days after the second AZD1222 dose. The V gene is TRBV3-1 (or the pseudogene TRBV3-2) and the J gene is TRBJ1-1; matching of 6 bases hints at TRBD1 as the D gene. This TCR was recovered from an adult who received the AZD1222 COVID-19 vaccine. The CDR3: CASSQDSGARSEAFF. The DNA reads TGTGCCAGCAGCCAAGATTCAGGGGCCAGGTCTGAAGCTTTCTTT.